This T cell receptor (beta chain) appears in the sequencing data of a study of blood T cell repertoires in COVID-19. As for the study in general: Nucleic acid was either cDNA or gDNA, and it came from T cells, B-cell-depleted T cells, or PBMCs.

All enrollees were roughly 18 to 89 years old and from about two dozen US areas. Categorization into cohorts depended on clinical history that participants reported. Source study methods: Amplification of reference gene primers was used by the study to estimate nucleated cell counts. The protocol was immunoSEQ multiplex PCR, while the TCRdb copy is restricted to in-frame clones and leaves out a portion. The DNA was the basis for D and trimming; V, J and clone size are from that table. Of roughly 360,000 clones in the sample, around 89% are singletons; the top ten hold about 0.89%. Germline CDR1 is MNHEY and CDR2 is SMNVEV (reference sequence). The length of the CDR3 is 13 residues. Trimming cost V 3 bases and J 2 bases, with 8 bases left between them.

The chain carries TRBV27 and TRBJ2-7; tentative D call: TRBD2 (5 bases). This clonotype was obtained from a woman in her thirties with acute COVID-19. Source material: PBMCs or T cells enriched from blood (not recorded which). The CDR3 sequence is CASSLRETYEQYF. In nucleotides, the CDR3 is TGTGCCAGCAGTTTGAGGGAGACCTACGAGCAGTACTTC.